This TCR beta chain was identified in a study of low-dose radiotherapy and immunotherapy resistance in tumors (dated by TCRdb to 2021 to 2024). Describing the broader study: In Cohort 1, each fraction delivered 0.5 Gy every 2 weeks, and the prescribed total PTV dose was 6.5 Gy. Nivolumab and ipilimumab were both given intravenously, with nivolumab at a 240 mg flat dose every two weeks and ipilimumab at 1 mg/kg every six weeks. Eight patients were included in the translational analysis: three from the first dose cohort and the first five from the second dose cohort. Aspirin 300 mg was taken orally once daily by patients for four cycles, starting on cycle 1 day 1. Intravenous cyclophosphamide at 200 mg/m2 was administered every two weeks, one day ahead of each radiation and immunotherapy administration. The trial did not randomize participants into treatment groups. In Cohort 2, 1 Gy per fraction was delivered every two weeks, for a total of 13 Gy over 26 weeks.

In its sample, this clonotype was seen many times. Its cognate antigen has yet to be identified. The record has no base qualities; no much larger clone is one base away. Explained via the paper, the time point label denotes: after trial treatment. The treatment or condition label here, explained by the study, means: LDRT plus nivolumab, ipilimumab, low-dose cyclophosphamide and aspirin (RACIN trial). The donors took part in RACIN, a single-arm, phase I, dose-escalation trial that combined nivolumab, ipilimumab, aspirin, low-dose cyclophosphamide and low-dose radiotherapy. To be eligible, a patient needed to have an advanced solid tumor that was TIL-negative. V is clipped by 1 base and J by 0 bases, and the sequence between their germline boundaries is 11 bases long. From its cysteine to its phenylalanine, the CDR3 spans 16 amino acids. Of the read, only the CDR3 DNA is kept; its 48 bases are in frame from base 1. CDR1 MNHEY and CDR2 SMNVEV are derived from the germline V gene (reference sequence).

Superscript III and a set of TRAV- and TRBV-specific primers were used to synthesize first-strand cDNA, so that both TCRalpha and TCRbeta chains were covered. TCRs were amplified for around 20 PCR cycles with Phusion, using a constant-region primer paired with the adapter attached to the V primers. The MessageAmp II aRNA Amplification Kit was used to amplify the isolated mRNA, with in vitro transcription run for 15 to 20 hours at 37 degrees C. The Dynabeads mRNA DIRECT Purification Kit was used to isolate mRNA for TCR sequencing. A second 25-cycle Phusion PCR added indexed Illumina adapters, and products were purified with AMPure XP beads. Deep sequencing of the TCRalpha and TCRbeta libraries was carried out on an Illumina MiniSeq instrument. Regarding the original processing steps: Custom Perl scripts were used to pool TCR sequences that encoded the same protein, to remove out-of-frame sequences, and to calculate the abundance of each clonotype. Any TCR sequence supported by only a single read was excluded from analysis. The metrics used to describe the repertoires included Shannon entropy, Gini index, clonality, richness, and the frequency of TCRs shared between repertoires. TCRdb reanalyzed the raw reads on its own, using fastp at Q25 for trimming and MiXCR for clone calling, and kept in-frame beta chains. Entries that share a CDR3 protein sequence are merged under the most common genes and DNA. TCRdb, not the authors, supplied the V and J calls. This sample lists tens of thousands of distinct CDR3 sequences; 20% were detected once. The top ten hold 8% to 9.5% of the sample.

This sequence originates from a female donor with ovarian cancer. The receptor chain draws on TRBV27 and TRBJ2-3; too little of a D gene remains to name it. Sequenced here: PBMCs, sampled after low-dose radiotherapy plus immunotherapy. The CDR3 here reads CASSLFPSASTDTQYF. The bases are TGTGCCAGCAGTTTATTCCCCAGTGCTAGCACAGATACGCAGTATTTT.